The 22 T cell receptor beta chains reported below all come from one sample, sequenced in a study of T cells after somatic rescue of genetic block (dated by TCRdb to 2018 to 2020). Libraries came from the immunoSEQ multiplex PCR assay. What TCRdb holds here is the immuneACCESS table cut down to in-frame rearrangements. Part of the clones is not present; checked against another copy, under half of the missing clones reflect an unresolved V gene, and the others are unexplained. The table for this sample lists approximately 15,000 clones; over 65% of them were counted only once. The ten largest clonotypes hold roughly 20% of the sample. Sequencing was performed on peripheral blood mononuclear cells (PBMCs). These receptors all come from a boy younger than 18.

V gene TRBV18 combines with J gene TRBJ1-6; a weak D match, TRBD1 (5 bases). In germline, CDR1 is KGHSH, CDR2 LQKENI. Deletions cut 5 bases from V and 10 bases from J, with 18 bases between. The length of the CDR3 is 15 residues. Here the CDR3 DNA reads TGTGCCAGCTCAGCGATCAGGGAGGAAGGATCACCCCTCCACTTT. This codes for CASSAIREEGSPLHF.

This chain links TRBV18 with TRBJ2-2; D is unclear. The CDR3 runs to 15 residues. The germline V and J ends were trimmed by 5 bases and 2 bases, with 12 bases remaining between them. The V gene's germline CDR1 is KGHSH and CDR2 LQKENI. CDR3 in amino acids: CASSSTDPNTGELFF. The CDR3 nucleotides are TGTGCCAGCTCATCTACAGATCCCAACACCGGGGAGCTGTTTTTT.

The table lists this clone with a few counts. The chain recombines TRBV10-3 with TRBJ1-2, with D perhaps TRBD1 (5 bases). CDR3 length: 12 amino acids. Between the trimmed V and J ends, which lost 6 bases and 4 bases, there was a span of 9 bases. The germline gives CDR1 ENHRY, CDR2 SYGVKD. CDR3 in amino acids: CAISLGVYGYTF. CDR3 DNA sequence: TGTGCCATCAGCTTAGGGGTCTATGGCTACACCTTC.

The chain is built from TRBV25-1 and TRBJ2-7, with D possibly matching TRBD1 (5 bases). Trimming left V 3 bases short and J 7 bases short, with 16 bases between. Germline-derived CDR1 and CDR2 are MGHDK and SYGVNS. The CDR3 runs to 14 residues. The CDR3 loop reads CASSDAYRLGEQYF. The CDR3 coding sequence is TGTGCCAGCAGTGACGCTTACAGGCTTGGGGAGCAGTACTTC.

The V call is TRBV7-6, the J call TRBJ2-6; 9 nucleotides match TRBD1. V lost 6 bases, J lost 4 bases, and 19 bases stayed unmatched. Germline values: CDR1 SGHVS, CDR2 FNYEAQ. The CDR3 spans 20 residues. CDR3 loop: CASSFTTRDRVVSGANVLTF. Here the CDR3 DNA reads TGTGCCAGCAGTTTTACTACCCGGGACAGGGTGGTATCCGGGGCCAACGTCCTGACTTTC.

This chain links TRBV1 with TRBJ2-5; TRBD1 reflects the table's D call only, with no check against the DNA. TRBV1 is annotated as a pseudogene. This CDR3 is built from 18 residues. CDR3 protein: CTSSQSSEQGQGQETQYF. CDR3 sequence (DNA): TGCACCAGCAGCCAAAGTTCTGAGCAAGGACAGGGGCAAGAGACCCAGTACTTC.

Only a few counts were recorded for this clone. This chain links TRBV28 with TRBJ1-5; D not resolved. CDR3 size: 12 residues. Germline-derived CDR1 and CDR2 are MDHEN and SYDVKM. Trimming left V 2 bases short and J 9 bases short, with 8 bases between. Here the CDR3 DNA reads TGTGCCAGCAGTTTACCCATCAGGCCCCAGCATTTT. Its protein is CASSLPIRPQHF.

CDR3 sequence: CASKQAPNEQYF. The CDR3, as DNA: TGTGCCAGTAAACAGGCGCCAAACGAGCAGTACTTC. This chain uses TRBV19 with TRBJ2-7; TRBD1 is a possible D gene (5 bases). CDR1 is LNHDA, CDR2 SQIVND, per germline (reference sequence). Trimming removed 7 bases from V and 5 bases from J, with 12 bases in between. The CDR3 is 12 residues long.

The chain is built from TRBV7-2 and TRBJ2-3; possibly TRBD1 for D (7 bases). The CDR3 consists of 15 residues. V lost 1 base to trimming and J lost 3 bases, with 11 bases between them. Germline V gene sequence: CDR1 SGHTA, CDR2 FQGNSA. This CDR3 is CASSLVQGRTDTQYF. The CDR3 DNA follows: TGTGCCAGCAGCTTAGTACAGGGGAGGACAGATACGCAGTATTTT.

The J gene is TRBJ2-7, the V gene TRBV30, with 9 bases fitting TRBD1. There are 15 residues in the CDR3. The germline gives CDR1 GTSNPN, CDR2 SVGIG (reference sequence). J gave up 3 bases and V 3 bases, and 9 bases lay outside the gene matches. As DNA, the CDR3 is TGTGCCTGGAGGGGACAGGGCGGGAGAATCTACGAGCAGTACTTC. Its protein product is CAWRGQGGRIYEQYF.

The chain recombines TRBV5-1 with TRBJ2-5; the match to TRBD1 covers 10 bases. Germline CDR1 reads SGHRS; CDR2 reads YFSETQ. The V and J ends lost 0 bases and 5 bases, in that order; junction bases with no gene match: 4. This CDR3 contains 15 residues. The CDR3 loop reads CASSLGDRGGETQYF. As DNA, the CDR3 is TGCGCCAGCAGCTTGGGGGACAGGGGCGGGGAGACCCAGTACTTC.

This clone was detected a few times. The CDR3 region is CASSLTGAQNRYGYTF. The DNA for the CDR3 is TGTGCCAGCAGCCTCACAGGGGCGCAGAATAGGTATGGCTACACCTTC. This chain uses TRBV28 with TRBJ1-2, with 7 nucleotides matching TRBD1. The CDR3 is 16 amino acids. V trimming: 6 bases; J trimming: 5 bases; junction bases outside the gene matches: 15. The germline V gene has CDR1 MDHEN and CDR2 SYDVKM.

The chain uses TRBV10-3 and TRBJ1-3, with TRBD1 matching over 8 bases. V lost 3 bases, J lost 1 base, and 8 bases stayed unmatched. This CDR3 is 17 amino acids long. Looked up from germline, CDR1 is ENHRY and CDR2 is SYGVKD. DNA for the CDR3: TGTGCCATCAGTGATAGAGGACAGGGAACTTCTGGAAACACCATATATTTT. It encodes CAISDRGQGTSGNTIYF.

V gene TRBV10-3 combines with J gene TRBJ2-1, with 9 nucleotides matching TRBD1. Trimming took 3 bases from V and 4 from J; bases not matched to a gene: 4. The germline gives CDR1 ENHRY, CDR2 SYGVKD. The CDR3 totals 15 residues. The CDR3 DNA reads as TGTGCCATCAGTGACCGGGACAGGGTTTACAATGAGCAGTTCTTC. It encodes CAISDRDRVYNEQFF.

The V and J genes are TRBV6-5 and TRBJ1-6; 9 nucleotides match TRBD1. This CDR3 is built from 14 residues. The V gene's germline CDR1 is MNHEY and CDR2 SVGAGI. The V and J ends lost 5 bases and 8 bases, in that order; junction bases with no gene match: 4. CDR3 DNA sequence: TGTGCCAGCAGTACGGACAGGGGAGATTCACCCCTCCACTTT. Encoded protein: CASSTDRGDSPLHF.

The chain links TRBV5-1 to TRBJ2-7; unclear D gene. The CDR3 is 14 residues long. Trimming removed 5 bases at V and 0 bases at J, with 12 bases between. Germline lookup yields CDR1 SGHRS and CDR2 YFSETQ. As DNA, the CDR3 is TGCGCCAGCAGACCTTTCCCCACCTCCTACGAGCAGTACTTC. It codes for CASRPFPTSYEQYF.

CDR3 region: CASRQGAGNTIYF. The CDR3 coding sequence is TGTGCCAGCCGCCAGGGGGCTGGAAACACCATATATTTT. The chain recombines TRBV6-5 with TRBJ1-3, with TRBD1 identical over 7 bases. Germline V gives CDR1 MNHEY, CDR2 SVGAGI. After removal of 8 bases from V and 2 bases from J, the junction contained 3 bases not matched to a gene. The CDR3 has 13 residues.

This clone showed up just a few times. The chain has TRBV7-9 and TRBJ1-6; no firm D call. The length of the CDR3 is 14 residues. Trimming left V 1 base short and J 9 bases short, with 10 bases between. Per the germline V gene, CDR1 is SEHNR and CDR2 is FQNEAQ (reference sequence). The CDR3: CASSLDWDLSPLHF. The CDR3 nucleotides are TGTGCCAGCAGCTTAGATTGGGATCTTTCACCCCTCCACTTT.

This clone was picked up a small number of times. The V and J genes are TRBV9 and TRBJ2-3; D remains unclear. CDR1 SGDLS and CDR2 YYNGEE come from the germline V gene. The length of the CDR3 is 16 residues. V lost 0 bases, J lost 1 base, and 12 bases lay in between. This chain's CDR3 is CASSVGDTLRTDTQYF. DNA for the CDR3: TGTGCCAGCAGCGTAGGAGACACCCTCCGCACAGATACGCAGTATTTT.

This clone came up once. V is TRBV5-4 and J is TRBJ2-6, with D possibly matching TRBD1 (7 bases). The CDR3 covers 18 residues. Germline V lookup: CDR1 SGHNT, CDR2 YYREEE (reference sequence). V was shortened by 3 bases and J by 3 bases, with 19 bases between the two germline ends. The CDR3 is CASSWDLRQGYGANVLTF. CDR3 DNA: TGTGCCAGCAGCTGGGACTTGAGACAGGGCTATGGGGCCAACGTCCTGACTTTC.

The table lists this clone with a count of one. CDR3 DNA: TGTGCCAGCTCGGCCGGGACAGGGGGATTATTGGACACCGGGGAGCTGTTTTTT. This encodes CASSAGTGGLLDTGELFF. The genes are TRBV18 and TRBJ2-2, with 11 bases matching TRBD1. V gave up 6 bases and J gave up 3 bases; unmatched junction bases: 12. Germline CDR1 reads KGHSH; CDR2 reads LQKENI. The CDR3 spans 18 residues.

This clone was found a few times. The chain joins TRBV28 to TRBJ2-3, with D hard to call. V was clipped by 5 bases and J by 2 bases, with 17 bases between them. Germline V gene lookup returns CDR1 MDHEN and CDR2 SYDVKM. The CDR3 runs 16 residues. CDR3 protein: CASSSVQVFYTDTQYF. The CDR3 DNA sequence: TGTGCCAGCAGTAGTGTTCAGGTTTTTTACACAGATACGCAGTATTTT. The complete variable domain, with remaining parts taken from reference TRBV28 and TRBJ2-3, reads DVKVTQSSRYLVKRTGEKVFLECVQDMDHENMFWYRQDPGLGLRLIYFSYDVKMKEKGDIPEGYSVSREKKERFSLILESASTNQTSMYLCASSSVQVFYTDTQYFGPGTRLTVL.